This T cell receptor (beta chain) appears in the sequencing data of a study of T cell responses to AZD1222 COVID-19 vaccine. Findings and caveats of the study: Nearly half of spike-specific TCRs reportedly target variant regions that are unmutated in the B.1.351 and B.1.1.7 variants. Repertoires in all cases were sampled only once the peak T cell response had passed. In a largely white British group with more females than males, clonal diversity was possibly underestimated. Seropositive status at baseline applied to only 5 or 6 AZD1222 recipients.

To note about this clone: Its antigen is not identified.

Between the trimmed V and J ends, which lost 3 bases and 11 bases, there was a span of 16 bases. The CDR3 has 13 amino acids. Per germline, CDR1 LNHDA and CDR2 SQIVND (reference sequence). Some clones are missing from TCRdb's copy, which holds only in-frame ones; the method was immunoSEQ multiplex PCR. The table includes about 130,000 clones, over 85% detected once. V is TRBV19 and J is TRBJ1-1; weak D call: TRBD1 (6 bases). This receptor was obtained from an adult who received the AZD1222 COVID-19 vaccine. The sample was peripheral blood, taken 28 days after the second AZD1222 dose. The CDR3 protein is CASSMPPRGRAFF. The DNA of the CDR3 is TGTGCCAGTAGTATGCCCCCCCGGGGGCGTGCTTTCTTT.